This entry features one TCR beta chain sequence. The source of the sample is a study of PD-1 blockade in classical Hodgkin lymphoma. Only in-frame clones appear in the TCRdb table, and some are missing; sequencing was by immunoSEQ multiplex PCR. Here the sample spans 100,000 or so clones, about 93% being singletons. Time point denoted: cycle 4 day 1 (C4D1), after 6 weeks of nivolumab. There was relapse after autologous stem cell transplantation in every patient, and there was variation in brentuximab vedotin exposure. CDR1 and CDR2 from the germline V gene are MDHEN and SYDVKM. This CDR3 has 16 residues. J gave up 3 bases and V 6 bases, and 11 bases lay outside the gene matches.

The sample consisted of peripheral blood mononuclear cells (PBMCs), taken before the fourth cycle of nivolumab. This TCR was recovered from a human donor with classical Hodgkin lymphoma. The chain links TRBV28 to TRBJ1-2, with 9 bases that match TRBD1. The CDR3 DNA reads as TGTGCCAGCAGGACCACCCCCGGGACAGGGCACTATGGCTACACCTTC. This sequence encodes CASRTTPGTGHYGYTF.